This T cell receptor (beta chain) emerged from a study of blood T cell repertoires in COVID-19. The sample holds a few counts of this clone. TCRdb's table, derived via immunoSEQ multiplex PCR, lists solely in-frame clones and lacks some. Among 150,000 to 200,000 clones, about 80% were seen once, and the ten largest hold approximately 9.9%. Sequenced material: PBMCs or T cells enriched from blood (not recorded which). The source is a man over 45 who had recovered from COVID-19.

The CDR3 bases are TGTGCCATCGGATCCGGGACAGATAATGAAAAACTGTTTTTT. Translation: CAIGSGTDNEKLFF. This chain uses TRBV28 with TRBJ1-4; the match to TRBD1 covers 7 bases. CDR3 length equals 14 residues. From germline, CDR1 is MDHEN and CDR2 SYDVKM. The trim removed 10 bases at V and 4 bases at J, leaving 9 bases unmatched.